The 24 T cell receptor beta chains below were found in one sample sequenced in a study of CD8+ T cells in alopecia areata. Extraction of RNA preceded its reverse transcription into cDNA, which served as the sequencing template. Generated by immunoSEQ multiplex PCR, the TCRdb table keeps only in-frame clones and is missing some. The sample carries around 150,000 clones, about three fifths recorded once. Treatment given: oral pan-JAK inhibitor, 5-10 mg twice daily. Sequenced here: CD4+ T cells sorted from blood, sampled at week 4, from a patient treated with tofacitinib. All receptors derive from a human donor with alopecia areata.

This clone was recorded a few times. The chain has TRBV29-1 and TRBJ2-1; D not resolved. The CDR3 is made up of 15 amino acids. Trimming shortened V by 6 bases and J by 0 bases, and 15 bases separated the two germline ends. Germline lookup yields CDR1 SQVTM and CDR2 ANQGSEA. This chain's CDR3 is CSVASSVSSYNEQFF. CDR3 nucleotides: TGCAGCGTCGCCTCGAGCGTTAGCTCCTACAATGAGCAGTTCTTC.

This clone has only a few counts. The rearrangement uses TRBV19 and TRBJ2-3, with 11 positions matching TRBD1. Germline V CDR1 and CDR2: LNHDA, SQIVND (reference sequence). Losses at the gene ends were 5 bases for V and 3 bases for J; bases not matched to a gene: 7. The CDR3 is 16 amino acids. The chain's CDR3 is CASSLGTGGGTDTQYF. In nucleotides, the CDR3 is TGTGCCAGTAGTTTGGGGACAGGGGGAGGAACAGATACGCAGTATTTT.

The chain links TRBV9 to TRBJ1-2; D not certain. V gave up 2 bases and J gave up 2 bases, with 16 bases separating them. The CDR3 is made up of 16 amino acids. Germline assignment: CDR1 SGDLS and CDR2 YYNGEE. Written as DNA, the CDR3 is TGTGCCAGCAGCGTTCGGGCATCGGCCCGGAACTATGGCTACACCTTC. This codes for CASSVRASARNYGYTF.

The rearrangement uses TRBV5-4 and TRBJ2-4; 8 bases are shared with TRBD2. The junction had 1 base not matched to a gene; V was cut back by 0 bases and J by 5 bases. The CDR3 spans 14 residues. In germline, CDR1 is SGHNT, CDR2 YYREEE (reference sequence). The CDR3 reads CASSLAGGENIQYF. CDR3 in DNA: TGTGCCAGCAGCTTGGCGGGGGGGGAAAACATTCAGTACTTC.

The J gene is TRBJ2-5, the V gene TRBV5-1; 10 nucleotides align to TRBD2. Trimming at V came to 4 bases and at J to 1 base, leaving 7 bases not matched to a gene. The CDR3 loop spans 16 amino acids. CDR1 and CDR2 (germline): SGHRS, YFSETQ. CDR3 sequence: CASSGPSGGRQETQYF. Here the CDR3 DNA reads TGCGCCAGCAGCGGGCCTAGCGGGGGCCGCCAAGAGACCCAGTACTTC.

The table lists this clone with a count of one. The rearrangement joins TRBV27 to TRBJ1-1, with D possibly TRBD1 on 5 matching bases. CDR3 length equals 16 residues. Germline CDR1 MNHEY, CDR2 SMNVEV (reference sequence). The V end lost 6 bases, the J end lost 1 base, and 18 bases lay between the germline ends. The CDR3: CASSPSRGAENTEAFF. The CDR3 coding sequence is TGTGCCAGCAGCCCCAGTAGGGGCGCGGAGAACACTGAAGCTTTCTTT.

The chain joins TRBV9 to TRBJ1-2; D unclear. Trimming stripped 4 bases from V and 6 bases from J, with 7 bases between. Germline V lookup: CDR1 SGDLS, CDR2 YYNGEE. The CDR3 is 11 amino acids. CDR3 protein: CASSRWDGYTF. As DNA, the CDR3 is TGTGCCAGCAGCCGGTGGGATGGCTACACCTTC.

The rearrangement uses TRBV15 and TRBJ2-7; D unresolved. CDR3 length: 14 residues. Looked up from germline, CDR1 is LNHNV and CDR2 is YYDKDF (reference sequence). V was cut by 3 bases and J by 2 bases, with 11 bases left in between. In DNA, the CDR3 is TGTGCCACCAGCAGGGCCAGCGTCGCCTACGAGCAGTACTTC. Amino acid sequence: CATSRASVAYEQYF.

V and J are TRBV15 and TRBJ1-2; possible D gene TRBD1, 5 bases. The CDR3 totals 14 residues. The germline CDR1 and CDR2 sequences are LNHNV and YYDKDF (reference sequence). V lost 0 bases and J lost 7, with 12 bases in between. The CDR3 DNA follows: TGTGCCACCAGCAGAGAGGGACGAGGGGCTGGCTACACCTTC. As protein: CATSREGRGAGYTF.

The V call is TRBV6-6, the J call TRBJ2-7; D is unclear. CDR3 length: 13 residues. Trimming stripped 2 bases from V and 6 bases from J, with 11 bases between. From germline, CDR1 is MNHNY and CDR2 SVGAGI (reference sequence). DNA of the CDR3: TGTGCCAGCAGTTACCTCGGCCTGGGCGAGCAGTACTTC. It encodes CASSYLGLGEQYF.

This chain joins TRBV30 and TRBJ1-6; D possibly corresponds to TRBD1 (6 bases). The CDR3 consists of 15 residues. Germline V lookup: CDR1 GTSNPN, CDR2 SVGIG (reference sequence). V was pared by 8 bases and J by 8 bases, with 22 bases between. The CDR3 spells CASDSGHAEHSPLHF. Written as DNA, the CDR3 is TGTGCCAGTGACTCGGGACACGCGGAGCATTCACCCCTCCACTTT.

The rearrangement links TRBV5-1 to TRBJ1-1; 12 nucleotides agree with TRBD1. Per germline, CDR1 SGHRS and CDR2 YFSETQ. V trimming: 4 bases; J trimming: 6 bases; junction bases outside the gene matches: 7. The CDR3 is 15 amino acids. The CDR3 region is CASSTGQGATAEAFF. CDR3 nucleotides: TGCGCCAGCAGCACGGGACAGGGGGCAACGGCTGAAGCTTTCTTT.

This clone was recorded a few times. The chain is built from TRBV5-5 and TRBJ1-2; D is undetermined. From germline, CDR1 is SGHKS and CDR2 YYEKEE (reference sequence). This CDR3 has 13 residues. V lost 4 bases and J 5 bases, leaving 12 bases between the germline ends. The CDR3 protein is CASSLTDSYGYTF. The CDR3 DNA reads TGTGCCAGCAGCCTGACGGATTCTTATGGCTACACCTTC.

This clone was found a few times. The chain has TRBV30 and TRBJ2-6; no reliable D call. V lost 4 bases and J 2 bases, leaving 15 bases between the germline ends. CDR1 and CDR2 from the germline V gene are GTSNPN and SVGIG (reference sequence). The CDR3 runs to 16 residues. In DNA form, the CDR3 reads TGTGCCTGGACCCATGATGCTAGGACTGGGGCCAACGTCCTGACTTTC. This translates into CAWTHDARTGANVLTF.

The CDR3 reads CAWSAGPPYEQYF. The CDR3 DNA sequence: TGTGCCTGGAGTGCAGGGCCTCCCTACGAGCAGTACTTC. The chain carries TRBV30 and TRBJ2-7, with a tentative D call TRBD1 (5 bases). Germline V lookup: CDR1 GTSNPN, CDR2 SVGIG (reference sequence). This CDR3 has 13 residues. Trimming stripped 1 base from V and 2 bases from J, with 9 bases between.

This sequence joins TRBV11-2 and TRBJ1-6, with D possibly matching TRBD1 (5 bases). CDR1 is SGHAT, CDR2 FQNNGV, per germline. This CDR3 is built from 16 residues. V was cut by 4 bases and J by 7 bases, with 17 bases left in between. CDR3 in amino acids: CASSSNQGAGNSPLHF. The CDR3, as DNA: TGTGCCAGCAGCTCCAACCAAGGGGCTGGGAATTCACCCCTCCACTTT.

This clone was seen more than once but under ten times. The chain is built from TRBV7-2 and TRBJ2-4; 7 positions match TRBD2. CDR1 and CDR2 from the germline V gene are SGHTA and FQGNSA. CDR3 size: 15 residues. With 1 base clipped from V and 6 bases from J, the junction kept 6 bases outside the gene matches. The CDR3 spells CASSLERGAGNIQYF. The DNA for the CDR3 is TGTGCCAGCAGCTTAGAGCGGGGAGCGGGAAACATTCAGTACTTC. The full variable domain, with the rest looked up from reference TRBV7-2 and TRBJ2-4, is GAGVSQSPSNKVTEKGKDVELRCDPISGHTALYWYRQSLGQGLEFLIYFQGNSAPDKSGLPSDRFSAERTGGSVSTLTIQRTQQEDSAVYLCASSLERGAGNIQYFGAGTRLSVL.

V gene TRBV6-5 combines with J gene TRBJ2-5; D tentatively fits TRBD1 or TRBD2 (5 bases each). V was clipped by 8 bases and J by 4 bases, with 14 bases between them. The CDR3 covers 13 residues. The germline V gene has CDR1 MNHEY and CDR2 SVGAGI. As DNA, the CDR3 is TGTGCCAGCTTGACAGTTGGGGGAGAGACCCAGTACTTC. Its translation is CASLTVGGETQYF.

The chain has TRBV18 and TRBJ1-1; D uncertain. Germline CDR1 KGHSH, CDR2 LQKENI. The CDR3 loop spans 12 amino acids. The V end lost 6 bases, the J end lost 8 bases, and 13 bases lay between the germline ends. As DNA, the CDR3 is TGTGCCAGCTCCTTGTCTGGGTTGGAAGCTTTCTTT. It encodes CASSLSGLEAFF.

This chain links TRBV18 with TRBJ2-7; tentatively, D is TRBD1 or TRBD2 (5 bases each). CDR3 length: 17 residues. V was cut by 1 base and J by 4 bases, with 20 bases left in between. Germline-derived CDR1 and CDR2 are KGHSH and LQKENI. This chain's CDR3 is CASSPRGTTAGEYEQYF. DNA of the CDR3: TGTGCCAGCTCACCACGGGGGACGACAGCAGGAGAATACGAGCAGTACTTC.

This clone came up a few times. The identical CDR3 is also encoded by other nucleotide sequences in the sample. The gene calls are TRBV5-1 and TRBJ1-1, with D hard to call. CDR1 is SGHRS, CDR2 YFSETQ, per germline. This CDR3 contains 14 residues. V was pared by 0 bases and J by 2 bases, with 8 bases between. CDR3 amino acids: CASSLDGLNTEAFF. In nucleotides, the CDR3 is TGCGCCAGCAGCTTGGACGGACTAAACACTGAAGCTTTCTTT. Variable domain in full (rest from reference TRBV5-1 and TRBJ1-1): KAGVTQTPRYLIKTRGQQVTLSCSPISGHRSVSWYQQTPGQGLQFLFEYFSETQRNKGNFPGRFSGRQFSNSRSEMNVSTLELGDSALYLCASSLDGLNTEAFFGQGTRLTVV.

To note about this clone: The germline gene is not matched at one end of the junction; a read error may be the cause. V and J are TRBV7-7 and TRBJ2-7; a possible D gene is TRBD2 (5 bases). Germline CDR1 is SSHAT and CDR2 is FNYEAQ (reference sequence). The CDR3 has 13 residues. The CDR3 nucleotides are TGTGCTAGCAGCTCGACACGCGGGTCCGAGCAGTACTTC. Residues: CASSSTRGSEQYF. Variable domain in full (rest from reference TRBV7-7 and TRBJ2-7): GAGVSQSPRYKVTKRGQDVTLRCDPISSHATLYWYQQALGQGPEFLTYFNYEAQPDKSGLPSDRFSAERPEGSISTLTIQRTEQRDSAMYRCASSSTRGSEQYFGPGTRLTVT.

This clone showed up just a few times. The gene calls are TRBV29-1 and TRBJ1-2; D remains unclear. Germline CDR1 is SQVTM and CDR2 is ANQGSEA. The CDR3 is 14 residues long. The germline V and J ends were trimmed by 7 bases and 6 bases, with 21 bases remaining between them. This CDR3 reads CSATALPMNDGYTF. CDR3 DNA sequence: TGCAGCGCTACCGCCTTACCGATGAACGATGGCTACACCTTC. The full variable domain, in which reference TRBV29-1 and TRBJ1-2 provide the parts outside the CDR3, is SAVISQKPSRDICQRGTSLTIQCQVDSQVTMMFWYRQQPGQSLTLIATANQGSEATYESGFVIDKFPISRPNLTFSTLTVSNMSPEDSSIYLCSATALPMNDGYTFGSGTRLTVV.

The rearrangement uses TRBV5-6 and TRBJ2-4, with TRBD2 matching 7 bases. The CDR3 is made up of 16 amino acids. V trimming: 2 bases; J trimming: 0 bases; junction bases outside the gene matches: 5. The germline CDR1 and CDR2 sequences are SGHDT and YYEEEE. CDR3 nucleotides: TGTGCCAGCAGCTTATGGCGGGGGATAGCCAAAAACATTCAGTACTTC. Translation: CASSLWRGIAKNIQYF.